The count of the clone carrying this T cell receptor beta chain is one. The data were obtained in a study of blood T cell repertoires in COVID-19. About the research overall: T cells, B-cell-depleted T cells, or PBMCs provided the cDNA or gDNA that served as material.

The CDR3 is 12 amino acids. Germline CDR1 and CDR2: KGHSH and LQKENI. The ends were cut back, 3 bases at V and 8 bases at J, with 10 bases in the middle. Per the study methods: Reference gene primer amplification yielded estimated nucleated cell counts. Some clones are missing from TCRdb's copy, which holds only in-frame ones; the method was immunoSEQ multiplex PCR. V and J calls and clone size are given by that table; D and trimming were obtained from the DNA. The sample has over 85,000 clones, over 65% seen once. This TCR derives from a human donor in a cohort sampled during active COVID-19. The chain combines TRBV18 with TRBJ1-2; TRBD1 might be the D (5 bases). Sequencing was carried out using peripheral blood. DNA of the CDR3: TGTGCCAGCTCACCTGACTCAGGGGGCTACACCTTC. Translating gives CASSPDSGGYTF.